Listed here are 3 T cell receptor beta chains from one sample, sequenced in a study of human thymus T cells. Profiling relied on immunoSEQ multiplex PCR, and the TCRdb table lists in-frame clones only, not all of them. The table shows approximately 40,000 clones, with 94% occurring only once. Sequenced: blood. The receptors come from a boy younger than two with a congenital heart defect but otherwise immunologically healthy.

This clone was observed a single time. V and J are TRBV12-5 and TRBJ2-4; D call uncertain. V gave up 0 bases and J gave up 1 base, with 4 bases separating them. The CDR3 extends over 14 amino acids. In germline, CDR1 is LGHNT, CDR2 FRNRAP. CDR3: CASGLVRAKNIQYF. CDR3 in DNA: TGTGCTAGTGGTTTGGTCAGGGCCAAAAACATTCAGTACTTC.

In this sample, this clone turned up once. The chain employs TRBV10-3 and TRBJ1-2; possible D gene TRBD1, 5 bases. Between the trimmed V and J ends, which lost 6 bases and 3 bases, there was a span of 11 bases. The CDR3 has 13 residues. Germline assignment: CDR1 ENHRY and CDR2 SYGVKD. CDR3 coding DNA: TGTGCCATCAGGCCGGGACGTGACTATGGCTACACCTTC. Its protein is CAIRPGRDYGYTF.

The chain uses TRBV5-1 and TRBJ2-7, with 13 bases aligning to TRBD2. This CDR3 spans 22 amino acids. V gave up 4 bases and J gave up 4 bases; unmatched junction bases: 26. Germline lookup yields CDR1 SGHRS and CDR2 YFSETQ. CDR3 coding DNA: TGCGCCAGCAGCCCACAGTACAGGGGGCGCGGACTAGCGGGGGCCACTTTTTACGAGCAGTACTTC. Protein sequence: CASSPQYRGRGLAGATFYEQYF. The whole variable domain, remainder taken from reference TRBV5-1 and TRBJ2-7, is KAGVTQTPRYLIKTRGQQVTLSCSPISGHRSVSWYQQTPGQGLQFLFEYFSETQRNKGNFPGRFSGRQFSNSRSEMNVSTLELGDSALYLCASSPQYRGRGLAGATFYEQYFGPGTRLTVT.